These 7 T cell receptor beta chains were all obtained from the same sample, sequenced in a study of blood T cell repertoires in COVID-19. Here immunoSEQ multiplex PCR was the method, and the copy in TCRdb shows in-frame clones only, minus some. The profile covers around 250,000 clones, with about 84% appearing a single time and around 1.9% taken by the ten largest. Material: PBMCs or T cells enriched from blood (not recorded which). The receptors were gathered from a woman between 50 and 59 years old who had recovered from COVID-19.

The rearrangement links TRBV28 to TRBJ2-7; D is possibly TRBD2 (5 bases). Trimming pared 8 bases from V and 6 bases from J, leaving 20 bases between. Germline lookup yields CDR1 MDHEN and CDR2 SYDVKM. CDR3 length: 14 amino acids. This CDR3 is CASWLKDGGSEQYF. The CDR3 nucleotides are TGTGCCAGCTGGCTGAAGGACGGCGGGTCCGAGCAGTACTTC.

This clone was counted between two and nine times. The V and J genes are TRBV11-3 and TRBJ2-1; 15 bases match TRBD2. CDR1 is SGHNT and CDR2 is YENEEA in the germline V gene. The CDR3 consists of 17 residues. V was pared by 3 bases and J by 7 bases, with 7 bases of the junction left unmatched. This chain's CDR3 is CASSFWTSGGVENEQFF. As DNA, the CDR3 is TGTGCCAGCAGCTTTTGGACTAGCGGGGGGGTGGAGAATGAGCAGTTCTTC.

CDR3 in amino acids: CATSRDDRGPPSGGELFF. As DNA, the CDR3 is TGTGCCACCAGCAGAGATGACAGGGGCCCACCTTCCGGCGGGGAGCTGTTTTTT. This chain uses TRBV15 with TRBJ2-2, with TRBD1 matching over 8 bases. CDR1 and CDR2 (germline): LNHNV, YYDKDF (reference sequence). The CDR3 is 18 amino acids. The V segment lost 0 bases and the J segment 7 bases; nucleotides outside the gene matches: 13.

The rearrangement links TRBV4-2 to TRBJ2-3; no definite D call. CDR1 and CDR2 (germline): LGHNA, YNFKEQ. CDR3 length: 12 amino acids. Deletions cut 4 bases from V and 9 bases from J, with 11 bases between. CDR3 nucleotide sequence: TGTGCCAGCAGCCCCTCCCAAGCAACGCAGTATTTT. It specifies CASSPSQATQYF.

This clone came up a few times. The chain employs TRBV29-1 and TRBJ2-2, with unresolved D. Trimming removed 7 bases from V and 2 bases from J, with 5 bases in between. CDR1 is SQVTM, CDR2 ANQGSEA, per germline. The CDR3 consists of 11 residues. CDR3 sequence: CSGENTGELFF. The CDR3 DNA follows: TGCAGCGGCGAAAACACCGGGGAGCTGTTTTTT.

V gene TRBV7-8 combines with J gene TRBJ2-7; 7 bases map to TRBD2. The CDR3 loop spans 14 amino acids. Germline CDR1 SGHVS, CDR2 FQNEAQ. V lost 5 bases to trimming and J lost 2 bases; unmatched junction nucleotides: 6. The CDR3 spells CASSKTSMAYEQYF. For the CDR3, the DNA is TGTGCCAGCAGCAAGACTAGCATGGCCTACGAGCAGTACTTC.

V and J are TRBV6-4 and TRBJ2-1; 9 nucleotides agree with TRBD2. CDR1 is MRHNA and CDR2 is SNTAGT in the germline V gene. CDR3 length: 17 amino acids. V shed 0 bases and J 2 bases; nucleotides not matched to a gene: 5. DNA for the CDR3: TGTGCCAGCAGTGACTCGTGGCTAGCGGGACCCTACAATGAGCAGTTCTTC. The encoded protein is CASSDSWLAGPYNEQFF.